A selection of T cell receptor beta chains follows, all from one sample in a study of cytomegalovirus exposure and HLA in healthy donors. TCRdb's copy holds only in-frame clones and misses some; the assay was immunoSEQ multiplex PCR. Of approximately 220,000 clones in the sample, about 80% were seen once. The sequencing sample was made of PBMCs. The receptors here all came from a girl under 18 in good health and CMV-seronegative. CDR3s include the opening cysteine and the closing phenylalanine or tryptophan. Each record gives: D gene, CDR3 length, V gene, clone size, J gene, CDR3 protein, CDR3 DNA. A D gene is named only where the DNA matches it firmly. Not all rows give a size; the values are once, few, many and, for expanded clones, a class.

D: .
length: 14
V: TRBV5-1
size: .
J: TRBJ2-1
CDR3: CASSPNPPNNEQFF
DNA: TGCGCCAGCAGCCCCAACCCCCCTAACAATGAGCAGTTCTTC

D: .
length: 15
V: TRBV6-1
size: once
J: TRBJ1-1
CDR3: CASSDPQGFVTEAFF
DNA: TGTGCCAGCAGTGATCCCCAGGGCTTTGTGACTGAAGCTTTCTTT

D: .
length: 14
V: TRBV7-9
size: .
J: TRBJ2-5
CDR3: CASSRKGGRETQYF
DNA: TGTGCCAGCAGCCGAAAAGGGGGACGGGAGACCCAGTACTTC

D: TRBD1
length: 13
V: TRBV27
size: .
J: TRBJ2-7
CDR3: CASSSSDRYEQYF
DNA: TGTGCCAGCAGTTCGTCGGACAGGTACGAGCAGTACTTC

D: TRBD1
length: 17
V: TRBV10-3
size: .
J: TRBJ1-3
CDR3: CASRGGTGQDSGNTIYF
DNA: TGTGCCAGCAGGGGGGGGACAGGGCAGGACTCTGGAAACACCATATATTTT

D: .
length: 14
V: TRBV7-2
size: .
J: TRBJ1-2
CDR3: CASSLDDLYYGYTF
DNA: TGTGCCAGCAGCTTGGATGACTTATACTATGGCTACACCTTC

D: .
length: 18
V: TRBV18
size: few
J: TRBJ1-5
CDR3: CASSPREGVGGGNQPQHF
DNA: TGTGCCAGCTCACCACGTGAGGGGGTTGGGGGGGGCAATCAGCCCCAGCATTTT

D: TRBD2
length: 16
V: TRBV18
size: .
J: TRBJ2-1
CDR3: CASSRLAGGPTYEQFF
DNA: TGTGCCAGCTCTAGACTAGCGGGAGGGCCTACCTATGAGCAGTTCTTC

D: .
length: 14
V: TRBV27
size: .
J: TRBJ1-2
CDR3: CASSPNKGMGGYTF
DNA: TGTGCCAGCAGTCCAAACAAGGGGATGGGGGGCTACACCTTC

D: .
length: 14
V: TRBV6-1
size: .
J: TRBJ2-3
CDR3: CASSEVPDRDTQYF
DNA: TGTGCCAGCAGTGAAGTCCCCGACAGAGATACGCAGTATTTT

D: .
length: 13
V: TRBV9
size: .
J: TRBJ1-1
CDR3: CASSPYTNTEAFF
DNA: TGTGCCAGCAGCCCTTACACAAACACTGAAGCTTTCTTT

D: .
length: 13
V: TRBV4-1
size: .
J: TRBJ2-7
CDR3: CASSQDSRYEQYF
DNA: TGCGCCAGCAGCCAAGATTCGCGATACGAGCAGTACTTC

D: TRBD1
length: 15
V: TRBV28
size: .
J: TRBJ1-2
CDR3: CATRPRDRGRVGYTF
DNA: TGTGCCACCCGGCCCCGGGACAGGGGGCGCGTTGGCTACACCTTC

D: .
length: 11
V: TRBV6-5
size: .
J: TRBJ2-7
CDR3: CASRLVYEQYF
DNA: TGTGCCAGCAGGCTTGTCTACGAGCAGTACTTC

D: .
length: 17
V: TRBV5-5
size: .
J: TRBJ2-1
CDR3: CASSSAASAGGYNEQFF
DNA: TGTGCCAGCAGCTCAGCGGCGTCTGCCGGTGGCTACAATGAGCAGTTCTTC

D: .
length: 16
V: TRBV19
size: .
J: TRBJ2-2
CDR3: CASSIRQGSRAGELFF
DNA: TGTGCCAGTAGTATCAGGCAGGGGAGCCGGGCCGGGGAGCTGTTTTTT

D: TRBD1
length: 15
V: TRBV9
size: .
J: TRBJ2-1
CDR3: CASSADRVPYNEQFF
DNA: TGTGCCAGCAGCGCAGACAGGGTTCCCTACAATGAGCAGTTCTTC

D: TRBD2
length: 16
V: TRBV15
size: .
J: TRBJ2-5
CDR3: CATSSLAGGPSETQYF
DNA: TGTGCCACCAGCAGTTTAGCGGGGGGGCCGTCGGAGACCCAGTACTTC

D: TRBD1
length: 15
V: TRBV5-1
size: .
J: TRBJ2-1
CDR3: CASSLAQGAYNEQFF
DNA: TGCGCCAGCAGCTTGGCGCAGGGGGCATACAATGAGCAGTTCTTC

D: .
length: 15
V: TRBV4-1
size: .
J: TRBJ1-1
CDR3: CASSQDGAPNTEAFF
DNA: TGCGCCAGCAGCCAAGATGGGGCCCCGAACACTGAAGCTTTCTTT

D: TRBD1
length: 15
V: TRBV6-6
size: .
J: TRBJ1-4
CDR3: CASSYPQGAEEKLFF
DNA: TGTGCCAGCAGTTACCCACAGGGGGCTGAAGAAAAACTGTTTTTT

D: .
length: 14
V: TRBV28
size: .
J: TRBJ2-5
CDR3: CASSLPTDLTAQYF
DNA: TGTGCCAGCAGTCTACCGACAGACCTCACGGCCCAGTACTTC

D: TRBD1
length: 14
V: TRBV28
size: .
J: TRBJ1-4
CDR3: CASSSGQGSEKLFF
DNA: TGTGCCAGCAGTTCTGGACAGGGGTCGGAAAAACTGTTTTTT

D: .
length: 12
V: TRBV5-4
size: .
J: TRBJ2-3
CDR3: CASSPPGDTQYF
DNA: TGTGCCAGCAGCCCGCCCGGAGATACGCAGTATTTT

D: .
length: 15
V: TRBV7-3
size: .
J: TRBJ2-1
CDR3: CASSSQGGWNNEQFF
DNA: TGTGCCAGCAGCTCTCAGGGGGGCTGGAACAATGAGCAGTTCTTC

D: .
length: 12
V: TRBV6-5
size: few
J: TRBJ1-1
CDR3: CASLRGGTEAFF
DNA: TGTGCCAGCCTGAGGGGGGGAACTGAAGCTTTCTTT

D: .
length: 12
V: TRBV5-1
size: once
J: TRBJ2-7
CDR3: CASSYGSYEQYF
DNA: TGCGCCAGCAGCTACGGGTCCTACGAGCAGTACTTC

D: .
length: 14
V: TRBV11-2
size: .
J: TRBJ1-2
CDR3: CASFSAGGPYGYTF
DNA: TGTGCCAGCTTCTCTGCGGGAGGGCCCTATGGCTACACCTTC

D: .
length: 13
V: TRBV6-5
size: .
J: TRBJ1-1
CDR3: CASSYPGNTEAFF
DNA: TGTGCCAGCAGTTACCCAGGGAACACTGAAGCTTTCTTT

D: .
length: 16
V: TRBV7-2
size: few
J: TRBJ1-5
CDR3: CASSLVPLGHNQPQHF
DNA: TGTGCCAGCAGCTTAGTACCATTGGGACACAATCAGCCCCAGCATTTT

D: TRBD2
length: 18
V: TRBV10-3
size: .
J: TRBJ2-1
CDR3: CAISGAGGMTSSYNEQFF
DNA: TGTGCCATCAGTGGAGCGGGAGGGATGACCAGCTCCTACAATGAGCAGTTCTTC

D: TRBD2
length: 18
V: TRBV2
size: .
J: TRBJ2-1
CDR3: CASRRLAGLSFIDNEQFF
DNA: TGTGCCAGCCGTCGACTAGCGGGTCTCTCTTTTATTGACAATGAGCAGTTCTTC

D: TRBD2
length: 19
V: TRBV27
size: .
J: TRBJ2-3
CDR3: CASSLLVPFSTSGTDTQYF
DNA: TGTGCCAGCAGTTTATTAGTCCCATTCTCGACTAGCGGCACAGATACGCAGTATTTT

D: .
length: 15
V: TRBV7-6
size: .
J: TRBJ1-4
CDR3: CASSLRTGFNEKLFF
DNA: TGTGCCAGCAGCCTTAGAACAGGATTTAATGAAAAACTGTTTTTT

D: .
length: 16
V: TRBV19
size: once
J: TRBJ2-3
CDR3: CASSTSGRGITDTQYF
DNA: TGTGCCAGTAGTACCTCGGGGCGCGGGATCACAGATACGCAGTATTTT

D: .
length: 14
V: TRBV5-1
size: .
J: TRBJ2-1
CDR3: CASSFWGPYNEQFF
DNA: TGCGCCAGCAGCTTTTGGGGCCCCTACAATGAGCAGTTCTTC

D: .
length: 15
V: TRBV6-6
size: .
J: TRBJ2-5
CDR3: CARISGPEVGETQYF
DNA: TGTGCCAGGATAAGCGGGCCCGAGGTAGGGGAGACCCAGTACTTC

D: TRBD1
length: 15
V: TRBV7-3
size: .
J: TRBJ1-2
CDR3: CASSPGQGVSYGYTF
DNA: TGTGCCAGCAGCCCGGGACAGGGAGTTTCCTATGGCTACACCTTC

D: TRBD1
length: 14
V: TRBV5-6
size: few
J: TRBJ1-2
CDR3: CASSTGTGVHGYTF
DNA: TGTGCCAGCAGCACCGGGACAGGGGTTCATGGCTACACCTTC

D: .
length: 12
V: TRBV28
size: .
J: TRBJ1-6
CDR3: CASSLIGEGLHF
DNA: TGTGCCAGCAGTTTAATCGGAGAGGGCCTCCACTTT

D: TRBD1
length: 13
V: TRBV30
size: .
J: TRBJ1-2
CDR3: CAWTRTGEYGYTF
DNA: TGTGCCTGGACCCGGACAGGAGAGTATGGCTACACCTTC

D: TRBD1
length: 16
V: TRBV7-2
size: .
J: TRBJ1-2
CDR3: CASSPTRQGGDYGYTF
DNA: TGTGCCAGCAGCCCTACTAGACAGGGGGGTGACTATGGCTACACCTTC

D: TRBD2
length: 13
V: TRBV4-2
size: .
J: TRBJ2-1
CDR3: CASSLGGANEQFF
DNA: TGTGCCAGCAGCCTCGGGGGGGCCAATGAGCAGTTCTTC

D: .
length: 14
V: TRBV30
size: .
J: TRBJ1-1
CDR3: CASARGAGAGEAFF
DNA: TGTGCCTCCGCCCGGGGTGCGGGGGCGGGTGAAGCTTTCTTT

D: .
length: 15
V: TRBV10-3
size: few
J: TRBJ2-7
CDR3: CAISERGSSTYEQYF
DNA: TGTGCCATCAGTGAACGGGGTTCCTCTACCTACGAGCAGTACTTC

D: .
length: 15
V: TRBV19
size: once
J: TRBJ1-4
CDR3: CASSARLKGNEKLFF
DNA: TGTGCCAGTAGTGCCCGTTTGAAGGGGAATGAAAAACTGTTTTTT

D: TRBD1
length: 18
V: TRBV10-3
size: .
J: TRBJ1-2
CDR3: CAISEGGTGGYFRYGYTF
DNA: TGTGCCATCAGTGAAGGAGGGACAGGGGGGTATTTTCGCTATGGCTACACCTTC

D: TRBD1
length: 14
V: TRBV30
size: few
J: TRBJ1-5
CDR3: CASGTGRLGQPQHF
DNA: TGTGCCTCCGGGACAGGGAGACTAGGGCAGCCCCAGCATTTT